Listed below are T cell receptor beta chains from one sample, sequenced in a study of T cells after yellow fever vaccination. MiXCR, run by TCRdb on the 5' RACE reads, gives a single entry per CDR3 protein. This sample has 310,000 or so distinct CDR3 sequences, with roughly 3.5% found just once. Sequencing used PBMCs, obtained on the day of the yellow fever booster vaccination. These receptors were taken from a young man who received the YFV17D yellow fever vaccine. The CDR3 runs from the conserved cysteine through the conserved F or W. The order of the fields is CDR3 length, J gene, V gene, D gene, clone size, CDR3 DNA, CDR3 protein. D genes are given only for firm matches. The size field is filled for only some rows; it gives once, few, many or a size class.

12 TRBJ2-7 TRBV7-2 NA many TGTGCCAGCAGCCCCTGGGACGGCGAGCAGTACTTC CASSPWDGEQYF
15 TRBJ2-1 TRBV7-2 TRBD2 many TGTGCCAGCAGCCCCGAAATAGCGGGGAACAATGAGCAGTTCTTC CASSPEIAGNNEQFF
13 TRBJ1-6 TRBV5-4 NA NA TGTGCCAGCAGCGAGAGACAGAATTCACCCCTCCACTTT CASSERQNSPLHF
15 TRBJ1-6 TRBV5-5 NA many TGTGCCAGCAGCTCCTTGACCGGCCGAGGTTCACCCCTCCACTTT CASSSLTGRGSPLHF
13 TRBJ1-2 TRBV12-3/TRBV12-4 TRBD1 many TGTGCCAGCAGTACCGACAGGGTGCGTGGCTACACCTTC CASSTDRVRGYTF
14 TRBJ1-1 TRBV7-8 TRBD1 NA TGTGCCAGCAGCTCGGACAGGGACAACACTGAAGCTTTCTTT CASSSDRDNTEAFF
15 TRBJ1-2 TRBV7-2 TRBD1 many TGTGCCAGCAGCACCGGGACAGGGAACATCGTCGGCTACACCTTC CASSTGTGNIVGYTF
14 TRBJ1-2 TRBV20-1 NA many TGCAGTGCTAGATCCCCGGCGGGCGGCTATGGCTACACCTTC CSARSPAGGYGYTF
15 TRBJ2-1 TRBV7-2 TRBD2 few TGTGCCAGCAGCATGGGTCCGGGGGGCTACAATGAGCAGTTCTTC CASSMGPGGYNEQFF
14 TRBJ1-3 TRBV6-5 NA many TGTGCCAGCAGTTACTCGAGGGCGGGAAACACCATATATTTT CASSYSRAGNTIYF
15 TRBJ2-2 TRBV15 NA many TGTGCCACCAGCAGAATAGGCGCGAACACCGGGGAGCTGTTTTTT CATSRIGANTGELFF
17 TRBJ1-4 TRBV7-9 NA many TGTGCCAGCAGCTCACCCCCGGGTGGGGCGGCTAATGAAAAACTGTTTTTT CASSSPPGGAANEKLFF
13 TRBJ2-1 TRBV7-2 NA NA TGTGCCAGCAGCTCGGTCCCCCGGGGTGAGCAGTTCTTC CASSSVPRGEQFF
18 TRBJ2-4 TRBV6-1 NA few TGTGCCAGCAGTGACCGGGCCGGGACGGGGTGGGCCAAAAACATTCAGTACTTC CASSDRAGTGWAKNIQYF
13 TRBJ1-2 TRBV7-9 TRBD1 NA TGTGCCAGCAGCCCACAGGGGATGGATGGCTACACCTTC CASSPQGMDGYTF
15 TRBJ2-1 TRBV29-1 TRBD2 many TGCAGCGTTGTCCAGCGGGGGAGCTCCTACAATGAGCAGTTCTTC CSVVQRGSSYNEQFF
14 TRBJ2-1 TRBV6-5 TRBD1 NA TGTGCCAGCAGTTACTCGGGACAGTTGAGTGAGCAGTTCTTC CASSYSGQLSEQFF
13 TRBJ2-4 TRBV20-1 NA many TGCAGTGCTCCAGTCACAGCCAAAAACATTCAGTACTTC CSAPVTAKNIQYF
12 TRBJ2-7 TRBV4-2 NA many TGTGCCAGCAGTTACGAAACCTACGAGCAGTACTTC CASSYETYEQYF
15 TRBJ2-5 TRBV24-1 NA few TGTGCCACCAGTGATCCCGGGACCCCAGGCGAGACCCAGTACTTC CATSDPGTPGETQYF
13 TRBJ1-2 TRBV4-3 NA many TGCGCCAGCAGCCAAGAAATGGCAGATGGCTACACCTTC CASSQEMADGYTF
16 TRBJ2-6 TRBV4-2 NA few TGTGCCAGCAGCCGCGCAGCCCTTCCTGGGGCCAACGTCCTGACTTTC CASSRAALPGANVLTF
13 TRBJ2-5 TRBV20-1 TRBD1 many TGCAGTGCTCCCGGACAGGGGAGGGGGACCCAGTACTTC CSAPGQGRGTQYF